The 19 T cell receptor beta chains below come from one sample, sequenced in a study of CD8 T cells in ankylosing spondylitis. TCRdb processed the 5' RACE reads anew with MiXCR; each CDR3 protein has one entry. The sample shows 100,000 to 150,000 distinct CDR3 sequences, 9.3% of them seen only once. The sample comprised blood, either unsorted or a sorted T cell fraction (not recorded which). These receptors originate from a male donor with ankylosing spondylitis or in good health (not recorded which).

This clonotype was found many times. The chain employs TRBV7-9 and TRBJ1-2; tentatively, D is TRBD1 (6 bases). The CDR3 covers 16 residues. The V and J ends lost 4 bases and 1 base respectively, with 16 bases between them. CDR1 and CDR2 from the germline V gene are SEHNR and FQNEAQ (reference sequence). CDR3 loop: CASSSAVHRDNYGYTF. The CDR3 coding sequence is TGTGCCAGCAGCTCAGCAGTACACAGGGATAACTATGGCTACACCTTC.

In its sample, this clonotype was seen many times. This sequence joins TRBV30 and TRBJ2-1; 10 nucleotides match TRBD1. The CDR3 is 15 residues long. V trimming: 5 bases; J trimming: 3 bases; junction bases outside the gene matches: 7. The germline V gene encodes CDR1 GTSNPN and CDR2 SVGIG (reference sequence). The CDR3 region has the DNA TGTGCCTGGGAAACCGGGACAGGGGACTACAATGAGCAGTTCTTC. It encodes CAWETGTGDYNEQFF. Together with reference TRBV30 and TRBJ2-1, the CDR3 gives the full variable domain: SQTIHQWPATLVQPVGSPLSLECTVEGTSNPNLYWYRQAAGRGLQLLFYSVGIGQISSEVPQNLSASRPQDRQFILSSKKLLLSDSGFYLCAWETGTGDYNEQFFGPGTRLTVL.

The J gene is TRBJ2-7, the V gene TRBV4-1; D not certain. Trimming removed 1 base at V and 4 bases at J, with 14 bases between. This CDR3 has 15 amino acids. Germline V gene sequence: CDR1 MGHRA, CDR2 YSYEKL. CDR3 coding DNA: TGCGCCAGCAGCCAAGGCATCCTCCAGGAATACGAGCAGTACTTC. Translating gives CASSQGILQEYEQYF.

This clonotype has a count of ten or more. The genes are TRBV2 and TRBJ1-2; 7 nucleotides agree with TRBD1. V dropped 4 bases and J dropped 4; count of bases not matched to a gene: 6. Germline assignment: CDR1 SNHLY and CDR2 FYNNEI. This CDR3 region has 14 residues. DNA of the CDR3: TGTGCCAGCAGTGGACAGGGCCCCCGCTATGGCTACACCTTC. Translation gives CASSGQGPRYGYTF.

This chain links TRBV20-1 with TRBJ2-1; TRBD1 agrees at 9 bases. This CDR3 region has 15 residues. The ends lost 3 bases at V and 5 bases at J; junction bases unmatched: 8. CDR1 and CDR2 from the germline V gene are DFQATT and SNEGSKA (reference sequence). CDR3: CSASIPGQGNNEQFF. The DNA for the CDR3 is TGCAGTGCTAGTATCCCGGGACAGGGAAACAATGAGCAGTTCTTC.

This clonotype showed up many times. The chain employs TRBV6-2 or TRBV6-3 and TRBJ1-3, with no clear D. With 6 bases removed from V and 0 bases from J, the gap between germline ends came to 15 bases. Germline assignment: CDR1 MNHEY and CDR2 SVGEGT. The CDR3 contains 16 residues. Written as DNA, the CDR3 is TGTGCCAGCAGCCCGACGGGCATGAGCTCTGGAAACACCATATATTTT. Protein sequence: CASSPTGMSSGNTIYF.

This clonotype has ten or more counts. The chain has TRBV12-3 or TRBV12-4 and TRBJ2-7, with no clear D. Trimming removed 1 base from V and 2 bases from J, with 6 bases in between. The CDR3 loop spans 13 amino acids. The CDR3 sequence: CASSLGRTYEQYF. CDR3 coding DNA: TGTGCCAGCAGTTTAGGACGGACCTACGAGCAGTACTTC.

This clonotype occurred many times. The genes are TRBV3-1 and TRBJ2-2; a possible D gene is TRBD1 (5 bases). The CDR3 is 14 amino acids. Germline V gene sequence: CDR1 LGHDT, CDR2 YNNKEL (reference sequence). The germline V and J ends were trimmed by 2 bases and 3 bases, with 7 bases remaining between them. CDR3 region: CASSQQGDTGELFF. The DNA of the CDR3 is TGTGCCAGCAGCCAACAGGGTGACACCGGGGAGCTGTTTTTT.

CDR3 region: CASTPWGPDTQYF. Written as DNA, the CDR3 is TGTGCCAGCACCCCCTGGGGACCAGATACGCAGTATTTT. The rearrangement uses TRBV12-3 or TRBV12-4 and TRBJ2-3; D may match TRBD1 or TRBD2 (5 bases each). V lost 7 bases to trimming and J lost 4 bases, with 12 bases between them. There are 13 residues in the CDR3.

This clonotype was recorded many times. This chain links TRBV4-3 with TRBJ2-3; 7 bases align to TRBD1. This CDR3 is built from 14 residues. V shed 4 bases, J shed 6 bases, and the junction held 7 bases outside the gene matches. In germline, CDR1 is LGHNA, CDR2 YSLEER. The CDR3 is CASSPGNRGDTQYF. The DNA for the CDR3 is TGCGCCAGCAGCCCCGGAAACAGGGGCGATACGCAGTATTTT.

There are a few counts of this clonotype. The chain links TRBV5-1 to TRBJ1-2; no definite D call. From germline, CDR1 is SGHRS and CDR2 YFSETQ. CDR3 size: 15 residues. Trimming shortened V by 4 bases and J by 3 bases, and 16 bases separated the two germline ends. Here the CDR3 DNA reads TGCGCCAGCAGCCCTCTTCCTAAACTAGACTATGGCTACACCTTC. Protein product: CASSPLPKLDYGYTF.

The rearrangement links TRBV12-3 or TRBV12-4 to TRBJ1-4; TRBD1 matches at 7 bases. The V segment lost 3 bases and the J segment 2 bases; nucleotides outside the gene matches: 12. CDR3 length: 18 residues. DNA of the CDR3: TGTGCCAGCAGTTTCCGGGACAGCTCTTGGCGGACTAATGAAAAACTGTTTTTT. It translates to CASSFRDSSWRTNEKLFF.

This clonotype was seen repeatedly, ten times or more. V and J are TRBV6-6 and TRBJ1-1; a possible D gene is TRBD1 (6 bases). The CDR3 loop spans 13 amino acids. With 6 bases removed from V and 1 base from J, the gap between germline ends came to 9 bases. Germline lookup yields CDR1 MNHNY and CDR2 SVGAGI (reference sequence). DNA for the CDR3: TGTGCCAGCAGGAAACAGGGGAACACTGAAGCTTTCTTT. It codes for CASRKQGNTEAFF.

The chain has TRBV5-5 and TRBJ2-7; 8 positions agree with TRBD2. Per the germline V gene, CDR1 is SGHKS and CDR2 is YYEKEE (reference sequence). This CDR3 contains 14 residues. The ends lost 0 bases at V and 2 bases at J; junction bases unmatched: 1. The CDR3 DNA reads as TGTGCCAGCAGCTTGGTTAGCGGGGCCTACGAGCAGTACTTC. Amino acids: CASSLVSGAYEQYF.

Ten or more counts support this clonotype. The J gene is TRBJ2-7, the V gene TRBV20-1; 10 bases fit TRBD2. The junction had 11 bases not matched to a gene; V was cut back by 8 bases and J by 7 bases. Germline V lookup: CDR1 DFQATT, CDR2 SNEGSKA (reference sequence). The CDR3 length is 13 residues. CDR3: CSPRASGSGEQYF. CDR3 bases: TGCAGTCCACGCGCTAGCGGGAGTGGGGAGCAGTACTTC.

This clonotype was counted ten times or more. The chain is built from TRBV9 and TRBJ2-1, with TRBD2 matching over 10 bases. Trimming cost V 3 bases and J 6 bases; bases outside gene matches: 3. Per the germline V gene, CDR1 is SGDLS and CDR2 is YYNGEE. The CDR3 extends over 14 amino acids. The CDR3 loop reads CASSGLAGVNEQFF. As DNA, the CDR3 is TGTGCCAGCAGCGGGCTAGCGGGAGTCAATGAGCAGTTCTTC. Drawing the rest from reference TRBV9 and TRBJ2-1, the complete variable domain is DSGVTQTPKHLITATGQRVTLRCSPRSGDLSVYWYQQSLDQGLQFLIQYYNGEERAKGNILERFSAQQFPDLHSELNLSSLELGDSALYFCASSGLAGVNEQFFGPGTRLTVL.

The chain has TRBV4-1 and TRBJ2-1; D remains unclear. Trimming cost V 2 bases and J 7 bases, with 12 bases left between them. The germline V gene has CDR1 MGHRA and CDR2 YSYEKL. The CDR3 length is 14 residues. The CDR3 DNA reads TGCGCCAGCAGCCAATATCCGGCGGAGAATGAGCAGTTCTTC. Encoded protein: CASSQYPAENEQFF.

This clonotype has ten or more counts. The V call is TRBV20-1, the J call TRBJ2-5; TRBD1 is a possible D gene (6 bases). In germline, CDR1 is DFQATT, CDR2 SNEGSKA (reference sequence). This CDR3 comprises 12 residues. The germline V and J ends were trimmed by 6 bases and 2 bases, with 10 bases remaining between them. CDR3 residues: CSAPDSQETQYF. The CDR3 DNA sequence: TGCAGTGCCCCGGACAGTCAAGAGACCCAGTACTTC.

This clonotype was recorded many times. The chain carries TRBV15 and TRBJ2-1; 7 nucleotides match TRBD2. Germline CDR1 and CDR2: LNHNV and YYDKDF (reference sequence). This CDR3 has 17 residues. V was clipped by 3 bases and J by 5 bases; unmatched bases: 13. Here the CDR3 reads CATSREELADPNNEQFF. CDR3 bases: TGTGCCACCAGCAGGGAAGAGCTAGCGGACCCTAACAATGAGCAGTTCTTC.